This note documents a single TCR beta chain sequence. This entry is derived from a study of blood T cell repertoires in COVID-19. Sequencing was performed with immunoSEQ multiplex PCR; in TCRdb, only in-frame clones are kept and a portion is missing. The sample carries about 150,000 clones, roughly 89% recorded once. J gave up 6 bases and V 1 base, and 8 bases lay outside the gene matches. The CDR3 has 17 amino acids. Per the germline V gene, CDR1 is SGDLS and CDR2 is YYNGEE. The sequenced sample consisted of peripheral blood. The clonotype was recovered from a man aged 25 to 45 with COVID-19, enrolled during active disease. The chain couples TRBV9 to TRBJ1-6; 9 nucleotides agree with TRBD1. The CDR3 DNA is TGTGCCAGCAGCGTAACAGGGGGCGCGGATGGTAATTCACCCCTCCACTTT. Its protein is CASSVTGGADGNSPLHF.